This is a list of T cell receptor beta chains from one sample in a study of blood T cell repertoires in COVID-19. The table came from immunoSEQ multiplex PCR; TCRdb's copy has only in-frame clones and leaves some out. The sample consists of 350,000 to 400,000 clones, more than 75% of them appearing once. The sample comprised PBMCs or T cells enriched from blood (not recorded which). The receptors here all came from a woman aged 18-29 years who had recovered from COVID-19. The conserved cysteine and the conserved F or W are not part of the CDR3 here. Each record gives: J gene, V gene, D gene, CDR3 length, clone size, CDR3 protein. D genes are given only for firm matches. Part of the rows lack a size; the others show once, few, many or a class for expanded clones.

TRBJ1-1 | TRBV6-5 | . | 11 | . | ASSSTINTEAF
TRBJ1-2 | TRBV5-6 | . | 13 | once | ASSLEQGYNYGYT
TRBJ1-3 | TRBV7-8 | TRBD1 | 14 | once | ASSRGTADSGNTIY
TRBJ1-6 | TRBV7-3 | . | 12 | . | ASSSSGGGSPLH
TRBJ1-5 | TRBV19 | . | 12 | . | ASSISRPNQPQH
TRBJ2-2 | TRBV29-1 | . | 10 | . | SVEDQVGELF
TRBJ2-2 | TRBV19 | . | 12 | . | ASSMLGGTGELF
TRBJ2-7 | TRBV9 | TRBD1 | 13 | . | ASSVAGTEGYEQY
TRBJ1-1 | TRBV5-6 | TRBD1 | 12 | . | ASSWTGINTEAF
TRBJ2-5 | TRBV6-5 | TRBD1 | 11 | . | ASTPGGQETQY
TRBJ2-1 | TRBV28 | . | 13 | . | ASSGSGTHYNEQF
TRBJ1-2 | TRBV9 | . | 9 | . | ASSPGGRHT
TRBJ1-4 | TRBV6-5 | TRBD1 | 13 | . | ASSSATGGFEKLF
TRBJ1-6 | TRBV5-1 | . | 12 | . | ASSLARPHSPLH
TRBJ2-3 | TRBV6-1 | TRBD2 | 12 | . | ASSDSGGASTQY
TRBJ1-1 | TRBV19 | . | 13 | . | ASSPDRGGAAEAF
TRBJ1-2 | TRBV29-1 | . | 10 | . | SVGNRNYGYT
TRBJ2-2 | TRBV2 | TRBD2 | 13 | once | ASSQTLADTGELF
TRBJ1-2 | TRBV29-1 | . | 9 | once | SASGTNGYT
TRBJ1-4 | TRBV6-1 | . | 13 | . | ASSESRATNEKLF
TRBJ2-7 | TRBV5-1 | TRBD2 | 13 | few | ASRPGSGVSYEQY
TRBJ2-2 | TRBV20-1 | TRBD2 | 12 | . | SASLAGYTGELF